Ten or more counts support the clone carrying this T cell receptor beta chain. Its target is not known. These data originate in a study of T cells in Graves' hyperthyroidism and ophthalmopathy. Overall study: The initial diagnosis was the point when peripheral blood was collected, ahead of any treatment.

Findings and caveats of the study: Blood shared most expanded thyroid clonotypes above 0.001. A model of 13 V-J pairs discriminated ophthalmopathy from stable hyperthyroidism.

PBMCs stemmed from around 10 ml fresh peripheral blood. The V gene's germline CDR1 is SGHAT and CDR2 FQNNGV. The CDR3 contains 14 residues. Trimming took 1 base from V and 7 from J, leaving 11 bases between them. RNA transcripts served as the template for amplifying TCR beta CDR3 regions. A first-round RT-PCR of the TCR CDR3 used the HTBI primer set. From the multiplex PCR reads, TCRdb called clonotypes with MiXCR, one entry per CDR3 protein. The sample contains about 380,000 distinct CDR3 sequences, approximately 18% of which appear only once. This TCR was sampled from a man younger than 30 with Graves' ophthalmopathy. V gene TRBV11-2 combines with J gene TRBJ2-1; D might be TRBD2 (5 bases). Sequenced input: blood. The CDR3 DNA follows: TGTGCCAGCAGCTTAGCGGGGATGGGAAATGAGCAGTTCTTC. It codes for CASSLAGMGNEQFF.